These T cell receptor beta chains were read from a single sample in a study of spatial heterogeneity in lung cancer. TCRdb fed the 5' RACE reads into MiXCR, producing one record per CDR3 protein. Of some 5,000 distinct CDR3 sequences listed, roughly an eighth are singletons. The input for sequencing was lung tumor tissue, taken at surgery. The receptors stem from a female donor with early-stage non-small cell lung cancer. The CDR3 runs from the conserved cysteine through the conserved F or W. D genes are given only for firm matches. The size entry is marked missing in some rows and otherwise reads once, few, many or a size class.

abundance: medium-sized; v_gene: TRBV28; j_gene: TRBJ2-1; d_gene: -; CDR3aa: CASSFSFGIFSYNEQFF; CDR3nt: TGTGCCAGCAGTTTTTCCTTTGGGATTTTCTCCTACAATGAGCAGTTCTTC
abundance: many; v_gene: TRBV2; j_gene: TRBJ2-7; d_gene: TRBD2; CDR3aa: CASRPGLAGVEQYF; CDR3nt: TGTGCCAGCAGGCCGGGACTAGCGGGAGTCGAGCAGTACTTC
abundance: many; v_gene: TRBV29-1; j_gene: TRBJ1-1; d_gene: TRBD1; CDR3aa: CSVRQGSNTEAFF; CDR3nt: TGCAGCGTCCGACAGGGATCGAACACTGAAGCTTTCTTT
abundance: many; v_gene: TRBV28; j_gene: TRBJ2-2; d_gene: TRBD1; CDR3aa: CASSFGDRGELFF; CDR3nt: TGTGCCAGCAGTTTTGGGGACAGGGGGGAGCTGTTTTTT
abundance: medium-sized; v_gene: TRBV6-1; j_gene: TRBJ2-5; d_gene: TRBD1; CDR3aa: CASSERDRGLSEETQYF; CDR3nt: TGTGCCAGCAGTGAAAGGGACAGGGGCCTCTCCGAAGAGACCCAGTACTTC
abundance: medium-sized; v_gene: TRBV3-1; j_gene: TRBJ1-5; d_gene: TRBD1; CDR3aa: CASSEGGGGQPQHF; CDR3nt: TGTGCCAGCAGCGAAGGAGGGGGCGGTCAGCCCCAGCATTTT
abundance: many; v_gene: TRBV3-1; j_gene: TRBJ2-5; d_gene: -; CDR3aa: CASSHLQGQETQYF; CDR3nt: TGTGCCAGCAGCCACCTACAGGGACAAGAGACCCAGTACTTC
abundance: many; v_gene: TRBV28; j_gene: TRBJ2-2; d_gene: -; CDR3aa: CASRGSNTGELFF; CDR3nt: TGTGCCTCCAGGGGTTCGAACACCGGGGAGCTGTTTTTT
abundance: many; v_gene: TRBV24-1; j_gene: TRBJ2-1; d_gene: TRBD2; CDR3aa: CATSDLGTSEPNEQFF; CDR3nt: TGTGCCACCAGTGACCTCGGGACTAGCGAACCTAATGAGCAGTTCTTC
abundance: medium-sized; v_gene: TRBV5-4; j_gene: TRBJ2-3; d_gene: -; CDR3aa: CASSLSTDTQYF; CDR3nt: TGTGCCAGCAGCCTGAGCACAGATACGCAGTATTTT
abundance: -; v_gene: TRBV9; j_gene: TRBJ1-1; d_gene: -; CDR3aa: CASSVAGANTEAFF; CDR3nt: TGTGCCAGCAGCGTAGCCGGGGCAAACACTGAAGCTTTCTTT
abundance: many; v_gene: TRBV11-3; j_gene: TRBJ2-1; d_gene: -; CDR3aa: CASSLEGPRGYHEQFF; CDR3nt: TGTGCCAGCAGCTTAGAAGGCCCTCGAGGATACCATGAGCAGTTCTTC
abundance: medium-sized; v_gene: TRBV27; j_gene: TRBJ2-7; d_gene: -; CDR3aa: CASSLGLGWEQYF; CDR3nt: TGTGCCAGCAGTTTAGGTCTGGGGTGGGAGCAGTACTTC
abundance: medium-sized; v_gene: TRBV28; j_gene: TRBJ2-7; d_gene: -; CDR3aa: CASSFDLGGSEGFSYEQYF; CDR3nt: TGTGCCAGCAGTTTTGATTTAGGTGGGAGTGAGGGTTTCTCCTACGAGCAGTACTTC
abundance: medium-sized; v_gene: TRBV4-2; j_gene: TRBJ1-2; d_gene: -; CDR3aa: CASSQDSGNPNYGYTF; CDR3nt: TGTGCCAGCAGCCAAGATAGTGGCAATCCTAACTATGGCTACACCTTC
abundance: many; v_gene: TRBV20-1; j_gene: TRBJ2-1; d_gene: TRBD2; CDR3aa: CSARDLLGLVAGVNEQFF; CDR3nt: TGCAGTGCTAGAGATCTCTTAGGGTTGGTAGCGGGAGTCAATGAGCAGTTCTTC
abundance: large; v_gene: TRBV5-4; j_gene: TRBJ2-7; d_gene: -; CDR3aa: CASSPRTGDYEQYF; CDR3nt: TGTGCCAGCAGCCCGCGGACCGGGGACTACGAGCAGTACTTC
abundance: medium-sized; v_gene: TRBV6-1; j_gene: TRBJ2-1; d_gene: -; CDR3aa: CASKGLGSGAGWTYNEQFF; CDR3nt: TGTGCCAGCAAGGGTCTTGGTAGCGGAGCCGGGTGGACCTACAATGAGCAGTTCTTC
abundance: few; v_gene: TRBV3-1; j_gene: TRBJ1-3; d_gene: -; CDR3aa: CASSQRSSGNTIYF; CDR3nt: TGTGCCAGCAGCCAGAGGTCCTCTGGAAACACCATATATTTT
abundance: many; v_gene: TRBV28; j_gene: TRBJ2-3; d_gene: -; CDR3aa: CASNPRGSTDTQYF; CDR3nt: TGTGCCAGCAACCCGAGGGGCTCCACAGATACGCAGTATTTT
abundance: many; v_gene: TRBV20-1; j_gene: TRBJ2-5; d_gene: TRBD1; CDR3aa: CSARLVTGELETQYF; CDR3nt: TGCAGTGCTAGGTTGGTGACAGGGGAACTGGAGACCCAGTACTTC
abundance: medium-sized; v_gene: TRBV10-3; j_gene: TRBJ2-4; d_gene: -; CDR3aa: CAISDSPLGNANIQYF; CDR3nt: TGTGCCATCAGTGATAGCCCCCTAGGGAACGCAAACATTCAGTACTTC
abundance: many; v_gene: TRBV20-1; j_gene: TRBJ2-7; d_gene: TRBD1; CDR3aa: CSASTGQGIHEQYF; CDR3nt: TGCAGTGCTTCTACGGGACAGGGTATTCACGAGCAGTACTTC
abundance: medium-sized; v_gene: TRBV30; j_gene: TRBJ2-3; d_gene: TRBD2; CDR3aa: CAWRETTSGSVDTQYF; CDR3nt: TGTGCCTGGAGGGAAACGACTAGCGGGAGCGTGGATACGCAGTATTTT
abundance: medium-sized; v_gene: TRBV4-1; j_gene: TRBJ2-2; d_gene: TRBD1; CDR3aa: CASSQLRPRGPRLKNTGELFF; CDR3nt: TGCGCCAGCAGCCAACTCCGACCGAGGGGGCCCCGATTAAAGAACACCGGGGAGCTGTTTTTT
abundance: few; v_gene: TRBV12-3/TRBV12-4; j_gene: TRBJ2-3; d_gene: TRBD2; CDR3aa: CASSLPGLAGQAQYF; CDR3nt: TGTGCCAGCAGTTTACCGGGACTAGCGGGACAAGCGCAGTATTTT
abundance: medium-sized; v_gene: TRBV2; j_gene: TRBJ1-5; d_gene: -; CDR3aa: CASSEVDFWGNQPQHF; CDR3nt: TGTGCCAGCAGTGAAGTAGACTTCTGGGGCAATCAGCCCCAGCATTTT
abundance: -; v_gene: TRBV20-1; j_gene: TRBJ2-7; d_gene: TRBD2; CDR3aa: CSAGSGIYEQYF; CDR3nt: TGCAGCGCGGGTAGCGGGATCTACGAGCAGTACTTC
abundance: medium-sized; v_gene: TRBV23-1; j_gene: TRBJ2-6; d_gene: TRBD1; CDR3aa: CASSQEPGQSSVSGANVLTF; CDR3nt: TGCGCCAGCAGTCAGGAACCGGGACAGTCTTCAGTCTCTGGGGCCAACGTCCTGACTTTC
abundance: -; v_gene: TRBV11-2; j_gene: TRBJ2-5; d_gene: -; CDR3aa: CASSPSRGQQETQYF; CDR3nt: TGTGCCAGCAGCCCCAGCAGGGGCCAACAAGAGACCCAGTACTTC
abundance: medium-sized; v_gene: TRBV5-1; j_gene: TRBJ1-1; d_gene: -; CDR3aa: CASSLSGLGTNTEAFF; CDR3nt: TGCGCCAGCAGCTTGAGCGGGCTCGGAACGAACACTGAAGCTTTCTTT